These 27 T cell receptor beta chains came from one sample sequenced in a study of cytomegalovirus exposure and HLA in healthy donors. Researchers ran the PCR with 60 Vbeta and 13 Jbeta primers. This table comes from immunoSEQ multiplex PCR, and its TCRdb copy is limited to in-frame clones, with some not included. Of over 110,000 clones in the sample, roughly 74% were seen once. The specimen sequenced was PBMCs. The receptors here all came from a woman under 30 in good health and CMV-seropositive.

The chain employs TRBV6-1 and TRBJ1-1, with a weak D call TRBD1 (6 bases). Trimming took 5 bases from V and 2 from J, leaving 12 bases between them. Germline V gene data show CDR1 as MNHNS and CDR2 as SASEGT. CDR3 length equals 14 residues. DNA of the CDR3: TGTGCCAGCAGTTCCCCTGGGGGCAACACTGAAGCTTTCTTT. Amino acids: CASSSPGGNTEAFF.

The chain combines TRBV7-8 with TRBJ1-1, with D uncertain. Trimming cost V 0 bases and J 2 bases, with 13 bases left between them. Germline V gene sequence: CDR1 SGHVS, CDR2 FQNEAQ. The CDR3 spans 16 residues. In DNA, the CDR3 is TGTGCCAGCAGCTTAGCGCTAGGAAATCGAAACACTGAAGCTTTCTTT. Protein sequence: CASSLALGNRNTEAFF.

V and J are TRBV15 and TRBJ1-1; no reliable D call. Germline CDR1 is LNHNV and CDR2 is YYDKDF (reference sequence). The CDR3 runs to 13 residues. Trimming took off 3 bases at V and 1 base at J, with 6 bases between the two ends. This CDR3 is CATSRERNTEAFF. The DNA of the CDR3 is TGTGCCACCAGCAGGGAGAGGAACACTGAAGCTTTCTTT.

V usage is TRBV11-2 and J usage is TRBJ2-1; 11 positions agree with TRBD2. The CDR3 consists of 15 residues. V gave up 6 bases and J gave up 5 bases; unmatched junction bases: 6. Germline V gives CDR1 SGHAT, CDR2 FQNNGV. This chain's CDR3 is CASSSLAGGHNEQFF. CDR3 nucleotides: TGTGCCAGCAGTTCTCTAGCGGGGGGTCACAATGAGCAGTTCTTC.

The sample holds one count of this clone. The rearrangement joins TRBV30 to TRBJ2-1, with 12 bases aligning to TRBD2. The CDR3 is 14 amino acids. Trimming cost V 8 bases and J 6 bases; bases outside gene matches: 8. Germline V gene sequence: CDR1 GTSNPN, CDR2 SVGIG (reference sequence). In DNA, the CDR3 is TGTGCCGGAACCCTAGCGGGGGGGTCCAATGAGCAGTTCTTC. It is translated as CAGTLAGGSNEQFF.

The chain has TRBV20-1 and TRBJ2-3; D unclear. V dropped 2 bases and J dropped 5 bases, with 2 bases sitting between them. Germline CDR1 DFQATT, CDR2 SNEGSKA (reference sequence). The CDR3 is 10 amino acids. The CDR3 reads CSARLDTQYF. The CDR3 DNA reads as TGCAGTGCTAGACTAGATACGCAGTATTTT.

The chain employs TRBV7-2 and TRBJ2-7; 11 positions agree with TRBD1. Looked up from germline, CDR1 is SGHTA and CDR2 is FQGNSA. V lost 5 bases and J lost 1; bases outside the gene matches: 7. The CDR3 is 16 amino acids. DNA of the CDR3: TGTGCCAGCAGCCCTGCCGGGACAGGGGGTTCCTACGAGCAGTACTTC. It codes for CASSPAGTGGSYEQYF.

The table lists this clone with a count of one. The chain combines TRBV7-9 with TRBJ2-5; 8 bases are shared with TRBD2. V shed 8 bases, J shed 11 bases, and the junction held 13 bases outside the gene matches. Germline V CDR1 and CDR2: SEHNR, FQNEAQ (reference sequence). There are 13 residues in the CDR3. The CDR3 nucleotides read TGTGCCAGCCTACGGGCGGGGGGCCGAGAGCAGTACTTC. Protein: CASLRAGGREQYF.

The J gene is TRBJ2-1, the V gene TRBV5-1; 8 nucleotides line up with TRBD2. Germline CDR1 SGHRS, CDR2 YFSETQ. The length of the CDR3 is 17 residues. With 4 bases clipped from V and 6 bases from J, the junction kept 15 bases outside the gene matches. The CDR3 here is CASSPQPTSGARNEQFF. In DNA form, the CDR3 reads TGCGCCAGCAGCCCTCAACCTACTAGCGGTGCACGCAATGAGCAGTTCTTC.

The chain combines TRBV18 with TRBJ1-1, with D perhaps TRBD1 (5 bases). The CDR3 is made up of 12 amino acids. V dropped 5 bases and J dropped 11 bases, with 15 bases sitting between them. Germline V gene sequence: CDR1 KGHSH, CDR2 LQKENI. CDR3 in DNA: TGTGCCAGCTCAGAGGTAGACAGAGGCGCTTTCTTT. Translated, it gives CASSEVDRGAFF.

The chain couples TRBV7-9 to TRBJ1-2; D might be TRBD1 (6 bases). The germline V gene has CDR1 SEHNR and CDR2 FQNEAQ (reference sequence). This CDR3 comprises 13 residues. The V end lost 2 bases, the J end lost 6 bases, and 10 bases lay between the germline ends. CDR3 region: CASSLFPGDGYTF. CDR3 sequence (DNA): TGTGCCAGCAGCTTATTCCCAGGGGATGGCTACACCTTC. The variable domain in full, completed from reference TRBV7-9 and TRBJ1-2, reads DTGVSQNPRHKITKRGQNVTFRCDPISEHNRLYWYRQTLGQGPEFLTYFQNEAQLEKSRLLSDRFSAERPKGSFSTLEIQRTEQGDSAMYLCASSLFPGDGYTFGSGTRLTVV.

The V gene is TRBV6-5, the J gene TRBJ2-2; no clear D. Germline CDR1 reads MNHEY; CDR2 reads SVGAGI. The length of the CDR3 is 16 residues. V lost 3 bases to trimming and J lost 2 bases, with 13 bases between them. CDR3 protein: CASSYYSSINTGELFF. The CDR3 DNA is TGTGCCAGCAGTTATTACTCGAGCATCAACACCGGGGAGCTGTTTTTT.

The genes are TRBV10-2 and TRBJ1-5; maybe TRBD1 (6 bases). The CDR3 has 13 amino acids. CDR1 is WSHSY and CDR2 is SAAADI in the germline V gene. Trimming removed 2 bases from V and 7 bases from J, with 9 bases in between. The CDR3 loop is CASSETGTQPQHF. The CDR3 region has the DNA TGCGCCAGCAGTGAGACAGGGACCCAGCCCCAGCATTTT.

This clone occurred a few times. The chain recombines TRBV5-1 with TRBJ1-1; D not resolved. CDR1 is SGHRS and CDR2 is YFSETQ in the germline V gene. This CDR3 contains 13 residues. The V and J ends lost 0 bases and 0 bases respectively, with 3 bases between them. The CDR3 sequence is CASSLVMNTEAFF. For the CDR3, the DNA is TGCGCCAGCAGCTTGGTCATGAACACTGAAGCTTTCTTT.

This sequence joins TRBV6-1 and TRBJ1-5, with TRBD1 matching 7 bases. CDR1 is MNHNS and CDR2 is SASEGT in the germline V gene. The CDR3 totals 15 residues. With 3 bases clipped from V and 1 base from J, the junction kept 3 bases outside the gene matches. This CDR3 reads CASSDLTGSNQPQHF. The CDR3 coding sequence is TGTGCCAGCAGTGACTTGACAGGGAGCAATCAGCCCCAGCATTTT.

This clone appeared a few times. The CDR3 DNA reads as TGTGCCAGCAGTGAGGGTCGGGTTCTGTTTTTT. It encodes CASSEGRVLFF. The chain couples TRBV2 to TRBJ1-4, with D hard to call. Germline V gene lookup returns CDR1 SNHLY and CDR2 FYNNEI. Trimming cost V 3 bases and J 14 bases, with 10 bases left between them. The CDR3 contains 11 residues.

The rearrangement uses TRBV7-2 and TRBJ1-6; D ambiguous. Germline CDR1 reads SGHTA; CDR2 reads FQGNSA. Trimming cost V 1 base and J 5 bases, with 9 bases left between them. This CDR3 has 15 amino acids. CDR3 region: CASSLGLRDNSPLHF. CDR3 coding DNA: TGTGCCAGCAGCTTAGGACTTCGTGATAATTCACCCCTCCACTTT.

The rearrangement joins TRBV11-2 to TRBJ1-2, with a possible D match to TRBD1 (6 bases). The CDR3 covers 15 residues. V dropped 8 bases and J dropped 6 bases, with 22 bases sitting between them. The germline gives CDR1 SGHAT, CDR2 FQNNGV. The chain's CDR3 is CASGLDTSRGNGYTF. CDR3 coding DNA: TGTGCCAGCGGATTAGATACCTCAAGGGGGAATGGCTACACCTTC. The full variable domain, in which reference TRBV11-2 and TRBJ1-2 provide the parts outside the CDR3, is EAGVAQSPRYKIIEKRQSVAFWCNPISGHATLYWYQQILGQGPKLLIQFQNNGVVDDSQLPKDRFSAERLKGVDSTLKIQPAKLEDSAVYLCASGLDTSRGNGYTFGSGTRLTVV.

The rearrangement links TRBV23-1 to TRBJ1-4; D is ambiguous. TRBV23-1 is sorted into the ORF group, with uncertain function. This CDR3 spans 21 amino acids. The V and J ends lost 1 base and 4 bases respectively, with 28 bases between them. CDR3: CASSQLIPQGYETRRNEKLFF. CDR3 sequence (DNA): TGCGCCAGCAGTCAATTAATTCCTCAAGGGTACGAGACTAGGCGTAATGAAAAACTGTTTTTT.

The gene calls are TRBV5-6 and TRBJ1-2; TRBD1 is a possible D gene (5 bases). CDR1 and CDR2 (germline): SGHDT, YYEEEE. Trimming removed 1 base from V and 3 bases from J, with 10 bases in between. The CDR3 extends over 14 amino acids. The CDR3 spells CASSLRGIDYGYTF. CDR3 in DNA: TGTGCCAGCAGCTTGCGGGGGATCGACTATGGCTACACCTTC.

J is TRBJ1-2 and V is TRBV11-2; unclear D gene. Germline loops: CDR1 SGHAT, CDR2 FQNNGV. This CDR3 has 13 amino acids. The ends were cut back, 0 bases at V and 4 bases at J, with 6 bases in the middle. For the CDR3, the DNA is TGTGCCAGCAGCTTAGATGTCCGCTATGGCTACACCTTC. Translation gives CASSLDVRYGYTF.

This clone was observed a handful of times. The V gene is TRBV7-9, the J gene TRBJ1-4; possibly TRBD1 for D (6 bases). V was clipped by 3 bases and J by 8 bases, with 10 bases between them. The length of the CDR3 is 13 residues. The germline V gene encodes CDR1 SEHNR and CDR2 FQNEAQ (reference sequence). This chain's CDR3 is CASSLNRDEKLFF. The CDR3 DNA sequence: TGTGCCAGCAGCTTGAACAGGGACGAAAAACTGTTTTTT.

This chain uses TRBV5-5 with TRBJ1-2, with TRBD1 matching 7 bases. This CDR3 is built from 17 residues. The V segment lost 2 bases and the J segment 4 bases; nucleotides outside the gene matches: 14. The germline CDR1 and CDR2 sequences are SGHKS and YYEKEE (reference sequence). The CDR3 reads CASSLGAGQAIRYGYTF. The CDR3 region has the DNA TGTGCCAGCAGCTTAGGGGCAGGACAGGCGATTCGCTATGGCTACACCTTC.

The rearrangement uses TRBV10-2 and TRBJ2-7; 11 bases line up with TRBD1. V shed 0 bases, J shed 6 bases, and the junction held 1 base outside the gene matches. The CDR3 extends over 14 amino acids. The V gene's germline CDR1 is WSHSY and CDR2 SAAADI. As DNA, the CDR3 is TGCGCCAGCAGTGAGTCGGACAGGGGGCGCGAGCAGTACTTC. It is translated as CASSESDRGREQYF.

The sample holds a few counts of this clone. V is TRBV5-8 and J is TRBJ2-5; D gene unclear. The germline V gene has CDR1 SGHTS and CDR2 YDEGEE. V was cut by 1 base and J by 13 bases, with 8 bases left in between. The CDR3 extends over 10 amino acids. The CDR3 DNA reads TGTGCCAGCAGCTTGCCCCCAGGGTACTTC. Translating gives CASSLPPGYF.

The V call is TRBV10-2, the J call TRBJ2-7; D not resolved. V was shortened by 4 bases and J by 2 bases, with 9 bases between the two germline ends. This CDR3 contains 13 residues. CDR1 and CDR2 (germline): WSHSY, SAAADI. The CDR3 DNA is TGCGCCAGCAGTGGTGGAGAAGCCTACGAGCAGTACTTC. Translating it yields CASSGGEAYEQYF.

The rearrangement links TRBV27 to TRBJ2-7; 10 positions agree with TRBD1. The CDR3 has 14 amino acids. V gave up 3 bases and J gave up 5 bases; unmatched junction bases: 4. Germline loops: CDR1 MNHEY, CDR2 SMNVEV (reference sequence). Here the CDR3 DNA reads TGTGCCAGCAGTTTCCGGGACAGGGGTAACGAGCAGTACTTC. Its translation: CASSFRDRGNEQYF.